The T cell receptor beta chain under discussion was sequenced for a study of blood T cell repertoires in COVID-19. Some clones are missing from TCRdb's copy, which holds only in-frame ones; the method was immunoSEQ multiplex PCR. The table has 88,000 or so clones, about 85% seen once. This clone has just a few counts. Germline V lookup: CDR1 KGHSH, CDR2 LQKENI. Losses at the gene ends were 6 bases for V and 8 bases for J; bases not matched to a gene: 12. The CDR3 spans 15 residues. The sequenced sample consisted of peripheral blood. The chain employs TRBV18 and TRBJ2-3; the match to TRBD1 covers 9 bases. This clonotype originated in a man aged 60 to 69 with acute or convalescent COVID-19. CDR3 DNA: TGTGCCAGCTCCTCCGACAGGGGGAGTTTCGGTACGCAGTATTTT. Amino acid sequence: CASSSDRGSFGTQYF.